These 29 T cell receptor beta chains share one sample of origin, sequenced in a study of OX40 agonist ivuxolimab in advanced cancers. Assay used: immunoSEQ multiplex PCR; TCRdb lists only in-frame clones, some missing. The table records about 82,000 clones, approximately 85% of them present only once. The input for sequencing was CD4+ or CD8+ T cells sorted from blood, taken in a trial of the OX40 agonist ivuxolimab. The receptors come from an adult with an advanced solid tumor such as melanoma, head and neck, liver or kidney cancer.

The genes are TRBV27 and TRBJ2-7; D tentatively fits TRBD1 or TRBD2 (5 bases each). The CDR3 runs 13 residues. The germline V and J ends were trimmed by 6 bases and 3 bases, with 12 bases remaining between them. Germline assignment: CDR1 MNHEY and CDR2 SMNVEV (reference sequence). Here the CDR3 reads CASSRDGSYEQYF. DNA for the CDR3: TGTGCCAGCAGCAGGGACGGCAGCTACGAGCAGTACTTC.

The chain combines TRBV5-1 with TRBJ2-3; TRBD1 agrees at 7 bases. CDR1 and CDR2 (germline): SGHRS, YFSETQ. After removal of 3 bases from V and 1 base from J, the junction contained 5 bases not matched to a gene. This CDR3 comprises 15 residues. As DNA, the CDR3 is TGCGCCAGCAGCTCGGGACAGCTAGGCACAGATACGCAGTATTTT. Its protein product is CASSSGQLGTDTQYF.

The rearrangement uses TRBV11-1 and TRBJ2-7; D is perhaps TRBD1 (6 bases). Germline CDR1 and CDR2: SGHAT and FQDESV (reference sequence). This CDR3 has 14 residues. V was clipped by 5 bases and J by 1 base, with 12 bases between them. The CDR3 here is CASSLQTGSYEQYF. CDR3 DNA: TGTGCCAGCAGCCTACAGACAGGATCCTACGAGCAGTACTTC.

The chain combines TRBV11-2 with TRBJ1-6, with D possibly TRBD1 on 5 matching bases. Germline V gives CDR1 SGHAT, CDR2 FQNNGV. V was pared by 1 base and J by 7 bases, with 8 bases between. This CDR3 has 14 residues. CDR3 bases: TGTGCCAGCAGCTTAGTGGGGGGAAATTCACCCCTCCACTTT. It encodes CASSLVGGNSPLHF.

This clone was picked up one time. V gene TRBV7-3 combines with J gene TRBJ2-7; a weak D match, TRBD1 (5 bases). This CDR3 has 13 amino acids. CDR1 and CDR2 (germline): SGHTA, FQGTGA. Trimming took 0 bases from V and 6 from J, leaving 9 bases between them. CDR3 residues: CASSLTPGFEQYF. The CDR3, as DNA: TGTGCCAGCAGCTTAACTCCAGGGTTCGAGCAGTACTTC.

V and J are TRBV19 and TRBJ1-2; 8 nucleotides match TRBD1. Losses at the gene ends were 7 bases for V and 2 bases for J; bases not matched to a gene: 0. The length of the CDR3 is 12 residues. Germline CDR1 reads LNHDA; CDR2 reads SQIVND (reference sequence). CDR3 in amino acids: CASTGGNYGYTF. Written as DNA, the CDR3 is TGTGCCAGTACAGGGGGCAACTATGGCTACACCTTC.

The V gene is TRBV19, the J gene TRBJ2-1; tentatively, D is TRBD2 (6 bases). There are 11 residues in the CDR3. Looked up from germline, CDR1 is LNHDA and CDR2 is SQIVND (reference sequence). The germline V and J ends were trimmed by 7 bases and 6 bases, with 7 bases remaining between them. CDR3 nucleotide sequence: TGTGCCAGTATGGGGGGCAATGAGCAGTTCTTC. Translated, it gives CASMGGNEQFF.

The chain links TRBV4-1 to TRBJ2-7; D may correspond to TRBD1 or TRBD2 (5 bases each). This CDR3 comprises 16 residues. The germline CDR1 and CDR2 sequences are MGHRA and YSYEKL. The V gene lost 3 bases and the J gene lost 4 bases, with 19 bases spanning the gap. This chain's CDR3 is CASSQIKRAGSYEQYF. DNA of the CDR3: TGCGCCAGCAGCCAGATTAAACGGGCAGGGAGTTACGAGCAGTACTTC.

This chain connects TRBV4-1 to TRBJ2-7; possibly TRBD1 for D (6 bases). Between the trimmed V and J ends, which lost 4 bases and 1 base, there was a span of 17 bases. Germline V CDR1 and CDR2: MGHRA, YSYEKL. The length of the CDR3 is 16 residues. The CDR3 DNA follows: TGCGCCAGCAGCCTTCAGACAGGCCCTACTTCCTACGAGCAGTACTTC. Amino acids: CASSLQTGPTSYEQYF.

The chain uses TRBV9 and TRBJ1-5, with D uncertain. V gave up 3 bases and J gave up 0 bases, with 10 bases separating them. The length of the CDR3 is 15 residues. From germline, CDR1 is SGDLS and CDR2 YYNGEE. DNA for the CDR3: TGTGCCAGCAGCGCCGGCTGGGGTAGCAATCAGCCCCAGCATTTT. Protein sequence: CASSAGWGSNQPQHF.

A word on this clone: The same CDR3 also results from other DNA sequences found in this sample. This sequence joins TRBV6-6 and TRBJ1-5, with D unresolved. This CDR3 region has 14 residues. Trimming stripped 2 bases from V and 3 bases from J, with 8 bases between. CDR1 is MNHNY and CDR2 is SVGAGI in the germline V gene (reference sequence). CDR3 in amino acids: CASSYGRNNQPQHF. CDR3 sequence (DNA): TGTGCCAGCAGTTACGGCCGGAACAATCAGCCCCAGCATTTT.

The V gene is TRBV6-6, the J gene TRBJ2-5; D is tentatively TRBD1 or TRBD2 (6 bases each). Per germline, CDR1 MNHNY and CDR2 SVGAGI (reference sequence). V lost 6 bases and J 5 bases, leaving 13 bases between the germline ends. The CDR3 totals 13 residues. Here the CDR3 reads CASSSPGAETQYF. CDR3 coding DNA: TGTGCCAGCAGCTCACCGGGGGCGGAGACCCAGTACTTC.

The chain combines TRBV11-2 with TRBJ2-3; unclear D gene. The length of the CDR3 is 15 residues. The V gene lost 1 base and the J gene lost 5 bases, with 13 bases spanning the gap. Germline CDR1 and CDR2: SGHAT and FQNNGV. CDR3 protein: CASSLAWLDLDTQYF. As DNA, the CDR3 is TGTGCCAGCAGCTTAGCGTGGCTAGATTTAGATACGCAGTATTTT. The whole variable domain, remainder taken from reference TRBV11-2 and TRBJ2-3, is EAGVAQSPRYKIIEKRQSVAFWCNPISGHATLYWYQQILGQGPKLLIQFQNNGVVDDSQLPKDRFSAERLKGVDSTLKIQPAKLEDSAVYLCASSLAWLDLDTQYFGPGTRLTVL.

The table lists this clone with a few counts. J is TRBJ2-3 and V is TRBV11-3; a possible D gene is TRBD2 (5 bases). CDR3 length equals 13 residues. Trimming took 3 bases from V and 6 from J, leaving 10 bases between them. Germline V gene sequence: CDR1 SGHNT, CDR2 YENEEA. CDR3 sequence: CASSLGSGDTQYF. The CDR3 DNA follows: TGTGCCAGCAGCTTGGGGTCGGGGGATACGCAGTATTTT.

This chain links TRBV5-4 with TRBJ2-7; 9 nucleotides align to TRBD1. Germline assignment: CDR1 SGHNT and CDR2 YYREEE (reference sequence). CDR3 length equals 15 residues. V lost 4 bases to trimming and J lost 0 bases; unmatched junction nucleotides: 5. The CDR3 protein is CASSLDRGPSYEQYF. The DNA of the CDR3 is TGTGCCAGCAGCCTGGACAGGGGCCCCTCCTACGAGCAGTACTTC.

The chain is built from TRBV19 and TRBJ1-2, with TRBD1 matching 7 bases. CDR1 LNHDA and CDR2 SQIVND come from the germline V gene (reference sequence). This CDR3 is 14 amino acids long. Trimming took 0 bases from V and 11 from J; bases not matched to a gene: 9. The CDR3 protein is CASSIDQGQPGYTF. CDR3 sequence (DNA): TGTGCCAGTAGTATAGATCAGGGACAGCCTGGGTACACCTTC. Using reference TRBV19 and TRBJ1-2 for the parts outside the CDR3, the full variable domain is DGGITQSPKYLFRKEGQNVTLSCEQNLNHDAMYWYRQDPGQGLRLIYYSQIVNDFQKGDIAEGYSVSREKKESFPLTVTSAQKNPTAFYLCASSIDQGQPGYTFGSGTRLTVV.

The chain is built from TRBV7-2 and TRBJ1-3; D call uncertain. Trimming removed 4 bases at V and 0 bases at J, with 10 bases between. The CDR3 runs 15 residues. Germline V gene data show CDR1 as SGHTA and CDR2 as FQGNSA. This CDR3 is CASSSDGLSGNTIYF. The DNA of the CDR3 is TGTGCCAGCAGCTCGGACGGACTCTCTGGAAACACCATATATTTT. The variable domain in full, with the rest retrieved from reference TRBV7-2 and TRBJ1-3, is GAGVSQSPSNKVTEKGKDVELRCDPISGHTALYWYRQSLGQGLEFLIYFQGNSAPDKSGLPSDRFSAERTGGSVSTLTIQRTQQEDSAVYLCASSSDGLSGNTIYFGEGSWLTVV.

This clone is a singleton in its sample. The chain recombines TRBV2 with TRBJ2-7; TRBD1 aligns across 8 bases. CDR3 length: 12 amino acids. The germline gives CDR1 SNHLY, CDR2 FYNNEI. Trimming removed 6 bases from V and 6 bases from J; junction bases left unmatched: 4. The DNA of the CDR3 is TGTGCCAGCAGGGGGACAGGAGGCGAGCAGTACTTC. Amino acids: CASRGTGGEQYF.

Here the CDR3 reads CASSRSGRGHTDTQYF. The DNA of the CDR3 is TGTGCCAGCAGCCGTTCGGGCAGGGGGCACACAGATACGCAGTATTTT. The J gene is TRBJ2-3, the V gene TRBV28, with 8 bases lining up with TRBD1. With 6 bases clipped from V and 2 bases from J, the junction kept 10 bases outside the gene matches. The CDR3 contains 16 residues. Germline V gene lookup returns CDR1 MDHEN and CDR2 SYDVKM.

The V call is TRBV9, the J call TRBJ1-6; D is undetermined. Germline V gene data show CDR1 as SGDLS and CDR2 as YYNGEE. The CDR3 is 17 amino acids. V was cut by 0 bases and J by 0 bases, with 10 bases left in between. The CDR3 sequence is CASSVERSGSYNSPLHF. The CDR3 nucleotides read TGTGCCAGCAGCGTAGAGCGGTCGGGCTCCTATAATTCACCCCTCCACTTT.

The chain combines TRBV7-3 with TRBJ2-1; 15 nucleotides agree with TRBD2. The V segment lost 4 bases and the J segment 7 bases; nucleotides outside the gene matches: 5. This CDR3 is built from 16 residues. The germline V gene encodes CDR1 SGHTA and CDR2 FQGTGA. The CDR3: CASSWTSGGVPNEQFF. CDR3 sequence (DNA): TGTGCCAGCAGCTGGACTAGCGGGGGGGTCCCGAATGAGCAGTTCTTC. The complete variable domain, with remaining parts taken from reference TRBV7-3 and TRBJ2-1, reads GAGVSQTPSNKVTEKGKYVELRCDPISGHTALYWYRQSLGQGPEFLIYFQGTGAADDSGLPNDRFFAVRPEGSVSTLKIQRTERGDSAVYLCASSWTSGGVPNEQFFGPGTRLTVL.

The chain employs TRBV28 and TRBJ2-7, with D possibly TRBD2 on 5 matching bases. From germline, CDR1 is MDHEN and CDR2 SYDVKM. V gave up 4 bases and J gave up 11 bases, with 18 bases separating them. There are 13 residues in the CDR3. The CDR3 sequence is CASSSLFPQREYF. The DNA for the CDR3 is TGTGCCAGCAGTTCCCTCTTCCCCCAGAGGGAGTACTTC.

The J gene is TRBJ1-2, the V gene TRBV28, with TRBD1 as a possible D gene (6 bases). Germline values: CDR1 MDHEN, CDR2 SYDVKM. The CDR3 runs to 16 residues. V gave up 5 bases and J gave up 0 bases, with 16 bases separating them. The CDR3 sequence is CASSEGSGASNYGYTF. The CDR3 nucleotides are TGTGCCAGCAGTGAAGGGTCGGGGGCATCTAACTATGGCTACACCTTC.

The CDR3 sequence: CASREQTPRGDTEAFF. The CDR3 DNA sequence: TGTGCCAGCAGGGAACAGACGCCAAGAGGCGACACTGAAGCTTTCTTT. The rearrangement uses TRBV6-1 and TRBJ1-1; D is uncertain. Germline values: CDR1 MNHNS, CDR2 SASEGT. The V end was cut by 6 bases, the J end by 3 bases, with 20 bases between. The CDR3 contains 16 residues.

The V and J genes are TRBV20-1 and TRBJ2-7; D is undetermined. The CDR3 spans 10 residues. CDR1 is DFQATT and CDR2 is SNEGSKA in the germline V gene (reference sequence). Trimming shortened V by 5 bases and J by 7 bases, and 9 bases separated the two germline ends. CDR3 sequence (DNA): TGCAGTGCTCCTAAAGGGGAGCAGTACTTC. This codes for CSAPKGEQYF.

The chain combines TRBV7-8 with TRBJ1-4; D possibly corresponds to TRBD1 (6 bases). CDR1 is SGHVS, CDR2 FQNEAQ, per germline. The CDR3 has 15 amino acids. Trimming cost V 4 bases and J 7 bases, with 16 bases left between them. CDR3 in DNA: TGTGCCAGCAGCTGGCAACAGGGATCTGGTGAAAAACTGTTTTTT. It is translated as CASSWQQGSGEKLFF.

The DNA for the CDR3 is TGTGCCTGGACTATGGGGATTAACTATGGCTACACCTTC. This translates into CAWTMGINYGYTF. The chain combines TRBV30 with TRBJ1-2, with D unclear. The CDR3 extends over 13 amino acids. Germline values: CDR1 GTSNPN, CDR2 SVGIG (reference sequence). Trimming pared 4 bases from V and 1 base from J, leaving 10 bases between.

The gene calls are TRBV4-1 and TRBJ2-2, with D possibly TRBD2 on 5 matching bases. Trimming removed 0 bases at V and 5 bases at J, with 10 bases between. Germline V gene lookup returns CDR1 MGHRA and CDR2 YSYEKL. This CDR3 comprises 15 residues. In DNA form, the CDR3 reads TGCGCCAGCAGCCAAGATCGAGGGTGGACCGGGGAGCTGTTTTTT. This sequence encodes CASSQDRGWTGELFF.

The chain recombines TRBV20-1 with TRBJ2-7; D gene uncertain. Germline V lookup: CDR1 DFQATT, CDR2 SNEGSKA (reference sequence). CDR3 length: 11 amino acids. With 5 bases removed from V and 1 base from J, the gap between germline ends came to 6 bases. The CDR3: CSAGPSYEQYF. In DNA, the CDR3 is TGCAGTGCTGGGCCGTCCTACGAGCAGTACTTC.